This T cell receptor (beta chain) was sequenced in a study of regulatory T cells in long-lasting Graves disease. Study-wide results and caveats: The study examined only peripheral blood, not thyroid tissue.

Time point described: newly diagnosed GD, antithyroid drugs for less than 3 months. Construction of the TCR library relied on RNA isolated from PBMCs. The V gene lost 6 bases and the J gene lost 2 bases, with 20 bases spanning the gap. Per germline, CDR1 MNHEY and CDR2 SVGEGT. This CDR3 spans 17 amino acids. This clonotype was counted many times. Its target is not known. Combining iRepertoire HTBI primers with Arm-PCR of CDR3 regions, the authors built TCR beta libraries. TCRdb re-called the multiplex PCR reads with MiXCR, one entry per CDR3 protein. Here the sample spans 400,000 to 500,000 distinct CDR3 sequences, around 17% being singletons. These data also formed part of another study, on T cells in Graves' hyperthyroidism and ophthalmopathy. That report adds: Uncontrolled infection, other autoimmune disease, pregnancy or lactation barred patients from enrollment. The HTBI set primed first-round TCR CDR3 RT-PCR.

The receptor's source is a woman younger than 35 with Graves disease. The V call is TRBV6-2 or TRBV6-3, the J call TRBJ1-5, with D maybe TRBD1 (5 bases). The material sequenced was peripheral blood mononuclear cells (PBMCs), taken at new diagnosis, from a patient treated with antithyroid drugs. CDR3 residues: CASRDLQGFFGNQPQHF. The CDR3 DNA reads as TGTGCCAGCAGAGACCTCCAGGGATTTTTTGGCAATCAGCCCCAGCATTTT.